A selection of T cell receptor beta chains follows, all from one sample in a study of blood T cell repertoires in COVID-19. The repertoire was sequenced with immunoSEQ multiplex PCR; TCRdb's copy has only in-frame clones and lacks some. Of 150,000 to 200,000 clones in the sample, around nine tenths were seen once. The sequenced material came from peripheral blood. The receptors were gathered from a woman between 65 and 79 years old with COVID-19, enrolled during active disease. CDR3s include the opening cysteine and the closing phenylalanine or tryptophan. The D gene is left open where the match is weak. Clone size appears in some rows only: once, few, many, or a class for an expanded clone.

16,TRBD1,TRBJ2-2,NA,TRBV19,CASSPTSTGGDGELFF,TGTGCCAGTAGTCCTACCTCGACAGGGGGCGACGGGGAGCTGTTTTTT
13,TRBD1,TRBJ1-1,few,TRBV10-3,CAIGTGRNTEAFF,TGTGCCATTGGGACAGGGAGAAACACTGAAGCTTTCTTT
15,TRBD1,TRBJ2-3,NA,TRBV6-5,CASKWGQVSTDTQYF,TGTGCCAGCAAATGGGGACAGGTTAGCACAGATACGCAGTATTTT
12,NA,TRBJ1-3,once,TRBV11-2,CASKGLGNTIYF,TGTGCCAGCAAGGGACTTGGAAACACCATATATTTT
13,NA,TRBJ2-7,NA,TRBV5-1,CASSLGQYDEQYF,TGCGCCAGCAGCTTGGGCCAGTACGACGAGCAGTACTTC
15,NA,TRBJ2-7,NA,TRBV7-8,CASSSKQGLSYEQYF,TGTGCCAGCAGCTCAAAGCAGGGGCTGTCCTACGAGCAGTACTTC
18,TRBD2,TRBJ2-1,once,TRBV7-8,CASSAGLAGASSYNEQFF,TGTGCCAGCAGCGCGGGACTAGCGGGGGCTAGCTCCTACAATGAGCAGTTCTTC
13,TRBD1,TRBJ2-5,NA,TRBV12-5,CASGGTVQETQYF,TGTGCTAGTGGTGGGACAGTCCAAGAGACCCAGTACTTC
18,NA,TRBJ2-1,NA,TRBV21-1,CASSKAAVATSGNNEQFF,TGTGCCAGCAGCAAAGCGGCGGTGGCGACTAGCGGGAACAATGAGCAGTTCTTC
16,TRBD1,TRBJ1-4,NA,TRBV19,CASSIALGQGLEKLFF,TGTGCCAGTAGTATCGCCTTGGGACAGGGTTTAGAAAAACTGTTTTTT
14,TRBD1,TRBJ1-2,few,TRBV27,CASSPGQGLDGYTF,TGTGCCAGCAGTCCAGGACAGGGACTCGATGGCTACACCTTC
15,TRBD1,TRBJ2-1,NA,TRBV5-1,CASSLGTGGVNEQFF,TGCGCCAGCAGCCTTGGGACAGGGGGCGTGAATGAGCAGTTCTTC
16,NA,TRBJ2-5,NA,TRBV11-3,CASSFPPAGNQETQYF,TGTGCCAGCAGCTTCCCCCCAGCGGGTAACCAGGAGACCCAGTACTTC
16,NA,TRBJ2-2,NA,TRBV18,CASSPTSRSNTGELFF,TGTGCCAGCTCACCTACTAGCAGATCAAACACCGGGGAGCTGTTTTTT
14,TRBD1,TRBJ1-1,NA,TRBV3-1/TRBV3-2,CASSPGTADTEAFF,TGTGCCAGCAGCCCCGGGACAGCGGACACTGAAGCTTTCTTT
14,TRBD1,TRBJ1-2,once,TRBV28,CASGSGQLPYGYTF,TGTGCCAGCGGCTCGGGACAGCTCCCTTATGGCTACACCTTC
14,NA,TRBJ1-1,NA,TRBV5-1,CASSLDGLGHEAFF,TGCGCCAGCAGCTTAGATGGCTTGGGACATGAAGCTTTCTTT
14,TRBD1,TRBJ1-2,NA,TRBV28,CASRAGGVNYGYTF,TGTGCCAGCAGAGCAGGGGGTGTTAACTATGGCTACACCTTC
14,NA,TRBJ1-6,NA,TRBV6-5,CASSYRRGTQPLHF,TGTGCCAGCAGTTACAGAAGGGGTACGCAACCCCTCCACTTT
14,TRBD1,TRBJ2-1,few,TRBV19,CASTNPGQYNEQFF,TGTGCCAGTACCAATCCGGGACAGTACAATGAGCAGTTCTTC
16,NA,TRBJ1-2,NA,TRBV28,CASSLSDPGQIYGYTF,TGTGCCAGCAGTTTATCGGATCCCGGACAGATCTATGGCTACACCTTC
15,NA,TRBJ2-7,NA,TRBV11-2,CASSLERGSSYEQYF,TGTGCCAGCAGCTTAGAACGGGGATCCTCCTACGAGCAGTACTTC
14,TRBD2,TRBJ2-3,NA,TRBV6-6,CASKSGSGTDTQYF,TGTGCCAGCAAGAGCGGGAGCGGCACAGATACGCAGTATTTT